Listed below are T cell receptor beta chains from one sample, sequenced in a study of identical twins. One entry per CDR3 protein, called by TCRdb with MiXCR from the 5' RACE reads. Among 600,000 to 850,000 distinct CDR3 sequences listed, over 15% were seen once. These data also featured in a second study, about T cells expressing NK-cell markers.

Sequenced: PBMCs. The receptors shown here come from a young woman in good health. The CDR3 runs from the conserved cysteine through the conserved F or W. The order of the fields is clone size, D gene, J gene, V gene, CDR3 DNA, CDR3 protein. D genes are given only for firm matches. Not every row has a clone size; where given, it reads once, few, many or a size class.

>few|.|TRBJ2-2|TRBV12-3/TRBV12-4
TGTGCCAGCACTTCGCCCTTTGGTACCGGGGAGCTGTTTTTT
CASTSPFGTGELFF
>.|TRBD2|TRBJ2-3|TRBV6-5
TGTGCCAGCAGTTACTCGCTGTCGGGGGGGCCCACAGATACGCAGTATTTT
CASSYSLSGGPTDTQYF
>.|TRBD2|TRBJ2-5|TRBV12-3/TRBV12-4
TGTGCCAGCAGAGGACACGGGGGGGCCTTTGAGACCCAGTACTTC
CASRGHGGAFETQYF
>.|TRBD1|TRBJ2-7|TRBV7-9
TGTGCCAGCAGCTTACACAGGGGGAACCCCTACGAGCAGTACTTC
CASSLHRGNPYEQYF
>few|.|TRBJ2-2|TRBV6-5
TGTGCCAGCAGTACCCTGTCGGGGGAGCTGTTTTTT
CASSTLSGELFF
>.|.|TRBJ2-2|TRBV25-1
TGTGCCAGCAGTGAACGGTACGGGGAGCTGTTTTTT
CASSERYGELFF
>few|TRBD2|TRBJ2-1|TRBV10-3
TGTGCCATCAGTGCCTCGGGACTAGCGGGCTCCTACAATGAGCAGTTCTTC
CAISASGLAGSYNEQFF
>.|.|TRBJ2-7|TRBV6-2/TRBV6-3
TGTGCCAGCAGCAGGGGCAGCCAAGGAGAGCAGTACTTC
CASSRGSQGEQYF
>.|.|TRBJ2-1|TRBV20-1
TGCAGTGCCCAGATAGCCAATGAGCAGTTCTTC
CSAQIANEQFF
>.|TRBD2|TRBJ2-3|TRBV11-1
TGTGCCAGCAGTCGAACTAGCGGGGGTGCTCCTAGCACAGATACGCAGTATTTT
CASSRTSGGAPSTDTQYF
>.|.|TRBJ2-3|TRBV11-3
TGTGCCAGCAGCTTAAACGGGGGCTGGGCAGATACGCAGTATTTT
CASSLNGGWADTQYF
>few|.|TRBJ1-1|TRBV6-5
TGTGCCAGCAGTTATGGGGGACCCACTGAAGCTTTCTTT
CASSYGGPTEAFF
>few|TRBD2|TRBJ2-3|TRBV4-3
TGCGCCAGCAGCCCAGACGGGGCGGGAGGGCCGTGGACAGATACGCAGTATTTT
CASSPDGAGGPWTDTQYF
>many|.|TRBJ2-1|TRBV7-9
TGTGCCAGCAGCTTGCAGGGGTCGTACAATGAGCAGTTCTTC
CASSLQGSYNEQFF
>few|.|TRBJ2-3|TRBV6-5
TGTGCCAGCAGTTCCCCGCGGGAAGCACCCACAGATACGCAGTATTTT
CASSSPREAPTDTQYF
>few|TRBD1|TRBJ1-1|TRBV7-3
TGTGCCAGCAGCTTAATGCCAGGGGGGACTGAAGCTTTCTTT
CASSLMPGGTEAFF
>few|.|TRBJ1-1|TRBV9
TGTGCCAGCAGCGAATGGGAAGCGAACACTGAAGCTTTCTTT
CASSEWEANTEAFF
>.|.|TRBJ2-1|TRBV10-1
TGCGCCAGCAGTGAGGGGGCTGAGCAGTTCTTC
CASSEGAEQFF
>few|.|TRBJ1-2|TRBV15
TGTGCCACCAGCCGGCAAGGAGCAGATAGGAGCTACACCTTC
CATSRQGADRSYTF
>.|.|TRBJ1-2|TRBV4-2
TGTGCCAGCAGCCAAGGATTCGTTTATGGCTACACCTTC
CASSQGFVYGYTF
>few|.|TRBJ1-2|TRBV12-3/TRBV12-4
TGTGCCAGTGCCAGCTTAGGGGAGGGCTACACCTTC
CASASLGEGYTF
>.|.|TRBJ2-7|TRBV20-1
TGCAGTGCCATCCAGGTAACGGACGGTTACGAGCAGTACTTC
CSAIQVTDGYEQYF
>.|.|TRBJ2-5|TRBV15
TGTGCCACCAGCAGAGATTCGGGTAGTAGAGAGACCCAGTACTTC
CATSRDSGSRETQYF
>few|.|TRBJ2-4|TRBV12-3/TRBV12-4
TGTGCCAGCAGTTTAGTTTACTTC
CASSLVYF
>.|TRBD1|TRBJ2-3|TRBV6-5
TGTGCCAGCAGTTACTCGGCAGGGGGCTTTTTGGATACGCAGTATTTT
CASSYSAGGFLDTQYF
>few|TRBD1|TRBJ2-7|TRBV2
TGTGCCAGCAGTGCCGTCGTACAGGGGGCTTCGGACGAGCAGTACTTC
CASSAVVQGASDEQYF
>.|.|TRBJ2-7|TRBV5-5
TGTGCCAGCAGCTTGGTTTGGCCGGACGAGCAGTACTTC
CASSLVWPDEQYF
>many|.|TRBJ2-3|TRBV12-3/TRBV12-4
TGTGCCAGCAGTCACCCACGAGGCGGGGGCACAGATACGCAGTATTTT
CASSHPRGGGTDTQYF
>many|.|TRBJ2-3|TRBV6-5
TGTGCCAGCAGTTACTCCGTCTGGGGGGGCACAGATACGCAGTATTTT
CASSYSVWGGTDTQYF
>.|.|TRBJ2-5|TRBV20-1
TGCAGTCCAAGTGCCCAGACCCAGTACTTC
CSPSAQTQYF
>.|TRBD2|TRBJ2-1|TRBV7-9
TGTGCCAGCAGTGGCCAGCGGGGGAGCTCCTACAATGAGCAGTTCTTC
CASSGQRGSSYNEQFF
>.|TRBD2|TRBJ2-7|TRBV7-6
TGTGCCAGCAGCTTAGCGGGGAGGGGCTCCTACGAGCAGTACTTC
CASSLAGRGSYEQYF
>few|.|TRBJ2-5|TRBV9
TGTGCCAGCAGCGTAGAGAGGTACCAAGAGACCCAGTACTTC
CASSVERYQETQYF
>few|.|TRBJ2-7|TRBV7-9
TGTGCCAGCAGCTTATATAGCGAGCAGTACTTC
CASSLYSEQYF
>few|.|TRBJ2-3|TRBV10-1
TGCGCCAGCAGTGAGTCGGGCACAGCCACAGATACGCAGTATTTT
CASSESGTATDTQYF
>few|.|TRBJ2-7|TRBV10-3
TGTGCCATCGGACCACCCCGGGGCGTGAGCTCCTACGAGCAGTACTTC
CAIGPPRGVSSYEQYF
>.|TRBD1|TRBJ2-7|TRBV27
TGTGCCAGCAGTAAACAGGGGGCGCGGTACGAGCAGTACTTC
CASSKQGARYEQYF
>few|.|TRBJ1-5|TRBV9
TGTGCCAGCAGCCGTGGGGGAGGAGGCAATCAGCCCCAGCATTTT
CASSRGGGGNQPQHF